This T cell receptor beta chain was captured in a study of technical replicates of blood from several donors. This table comes from immunoSEQ multiplex PCR, and its TCRdb copy is limited to in-frame clones, with some not included. Here the sample spans roughly 56,000 clones, about 95% being singletons. The trim removed 7 bases at V and 3 bases at J, leaving 9 bases unmatched. The CDR3 is 14 amino acids. CDR1 SGHAT and CDR2 FQNNGV come from the germline V gene. Sequencing was done on a sample of PBMCs. The chain is built from TRBV11-2 and TRBJ2-7; 7 positions match TRBD1. The sequence was obtained from a human donor in good health. Some clones in this sample may be carry-over from other donors' samples. In DNA, the CDR3 is TGTGCCAGCACCTTTCGACAGGGCAACTACGAGCAGTACTTC. Encoded protein: CASTFRQGNYEQYF.